The 21 T cell receptor beta chains given below trace back to one sample, sequenced in a study of control samples from healthy donors and cancer patients. The data were produced by immunoSEQ multiplex PCR, yet TCRdb's version contains in-frame clones alone and is incomplete. The sample records approximately 150,000 clones, around 90% being singletons. The sample was blood. The receptors stem from a man aged 30 to 45 in good health.

V and J are TRBV7-9 and TRBJ2-7; a weak D match, TRBD2 (5 bases). The CDR3 consists of 14 residues. V lost 5 bases, J lost 3 bases, and 14 bases lay in between. The germline V gene has CDR1 SEHNR and CDR2 FQNEAQ (reference sequence). CDR3 nucleotides: TGTGCCAGCAGCGCCGCTTCCGGGAACTACGAGCAGTACTTC. As protein: CASSAASGNYEQYF. Supplemented by reference TRBV7-9 and TRBJ2-7, the full variable domain reads DTGVSQNPRHKITKRGQNVTFRCDPISEHNRLYWYRQTLGQGPEFLTYFQNEAQLEKSRLLSDRFSAERPKGSFSTLEIQRTEQGDSAMYLCASSAASGNYEQYFGPGTRLTVT.

The chain recombines TRBV21-1 with TRBJ1-5. TRBV21-1 is noted as a pseudogene. This CDR3 spans 16 amino acids. The CDR3: CASSKLGGRGNQPQHF. CDR3 in DNA: TGTGCCAGCAGCAAACTGGGGGGCAGAGGCAATCAGCCCCAGCATTTT.

The genes are TRBV7-9 and TRBJ1-4, with a possible D match to TRBD1 (6 bases). Deletions cut 5 bases from V and 0 bases from J, with 16 bases between. The CDR3 covers 17 residues. Per the germline V gene, CDR1 is SEHNR and CDR2 is FQNEAQ (reference sequence). This chain's CDR3 is CASSLGQTYATNEKLFF. The CDR3, as DNA: TGTGCCAGCAGCCTCGGACAGACCTACGCAACTAATGAAAAACTGTTTTTT. Using reference TRBV7-9 and TRBJ1-4 for the parts outside the CDR3, the full variable domain is DTGVSQNPRHKITKRGQNVTFRCDPISEHNRLYWYRQTLGQGPEFLTYFQNEAQLEKSRLLSDRFSAERPKGSFSTLEIQRTEQGDSAMYLCASSLGQTYATNEKLFFGSGTQLSVL.

The chain combines TRBV6-5 with TRBJ2-2; 8 bases align to TRBD2. V was pared by 6 bases and J by 6 bases, with 0 bases of the junction left unmatched. The CDR3 has 12 residues. Germline V gene lookup returns CDR1 MNHEY and CDR2 SVGAGI. DNA for the CDR3: TGTGCCAGCAGAGCGGGGGCCGGGGAGCTGTTTTTT. It encodes CASRAGAGELFF.

This clone appeared once. The CDR3, as DNA: TGTGCCAGCAGTGAAGGGAGGACTAGCGGGGCAGATACGCAGTATTTT. It is translated as CASSEGRTSGADTQYF. The chain employs TRBV6-1 and TRBJ2-3, with TRBD2 identical over 12 bases. The CDR3 loop spans 16 amino acids. Germline V gene lookup returns CDR1 MNHNS and CDR2 SASEGT. The V gene end was trimmed by 1 base and the J gene end by 4 bases; junction bases not matched to a gene: 3.

This chain uses TRBV27 with TRBJ2-3, with D unresolved. Germline-derived CDR1 and CDR2 are MNHEY and SMNVEV (reference sequence). The CDR3 is 12 residues long. V was shortened by 2 bases and J by 4 bases, with 4 bases between the two germline ends. CDR3 residues: CASSLSADTQYF. The CDR3 nucleotides are TGTGCCAGCAGTTTAAGTGCAGATACGCAGTATTTT.

The chain combines TRBV5-6 with TRBJ2-7; 7 bases line up with TRBD2. With 4 bases clipped from V and 6 bases from J, the junction kept 19 bases outside the gene matches. CDR1 and CDR2 (germline): SGHDT, YYEEEE. The CDR3 has 17 amino acids. The CDR3 DNA is TGTGCCAGCAGCGCCCTATTGGAGGGGAGGGGTGGAGCCGAGCAGTACTTC. Protein sequence: CASSALLEGRGGAEQYF. The whole variable domain, remainder taken from reference TRBV5-6 and TRBJ2-7, is DAGVTQSPTHLIKTRGQQVTLRCSPKSGHDTVSWYQQALGQGPQFIFQYYEEEERQRGNFPDRFSGHQFPNYSSELNVNALLLGDSALYLCASSALLEGRGGAEQYFGPGTRLTVT.

J is TRBJ2-1 and V is TRBV7-3, with a tentative D call TRBD2 (5 bases). The V gene's germline CDR1 is SGHTA and CDR2 FQGTGA. The CDR3 spans 18 residues. Trimming left V 8 bases short and J 0 bases short, with 23 bases between. The CDR3 DNA reads TGTGCCAGCTTGGAGGTTAGCACCCGACAATACTCCTACAATGAGCAGTTCTTC. Translation: CASLEVSTRQYSYNEQFF.

The chain is built from TRBV19 and TRBJ2-3; D is uncertain. Trimming took off 6 bases at V and 0 bases at J, with 7 bases between the two ends. Germline CDR1 LNHDA, CDR2 SQIVND (reference sequence). The CDR3 covers 13 residues. The CDR3 bases are TGTGCCAGTAGCGACGGTAGCACAGATACGCAGTATTTT. Amino acid sequence: CASSDGSTDTQYF.

In regard to this clone: Its ends do not fully match the called genes, so a read error is possible. The V call is TRBV28, the J call TRBJ1-2, with 10 bases that match TRBD1. CDR3 length equals 15 residues. The germline V gene has CDR1 MDHEN and CDR2 SYDVKM. CDR3 sequence reads: CASSSPGQGNYGYTF. For the CDR3, the DNA is TGTGCCAGTAGTTCGCCGGGACAGGGGAACTATGGCTACACCTTC.

The rearrangement links TRBV27 to TRBJ2-7; perhaps TRBD1 as D (6 bases). Deletions cut 6 bases from V and 0 bases from J, with 18 bases between. The CDR3 totals 16 residues. Germline CDR1 and CDR2: MNHEY and SMNVEV (reference sequence). The chain's CDR3 is CASSPSLGQSSYEQYF. In DNA form, the CDR3 reads TGTGCCAGCAGCCCATCCCTTGGACAGAGCTCCTACGAGCAGTACTTC.

The chain has TRBV2 and TRBJ2-7; D is unclear. This CDR3 is 14 amino acids long. Germline V gives CDR1 SNHLY, CDR2 FYNNEI. The ends were cut back, 2 bases at V and 3 bases at J, with 11 bases in the middle. The CDR3 coding sequence is TGTGCCAGCAGTGAACGAATAGCTAGCTACGAGCAGTACTTC. Translation: CASSERIASYEQYF.

The V and J genes are TRBV27 and TRBJ1-1; D is ambiguous. Germline loops: CDR1 MNHEY, CDR2 SMNVEV (reference sequence). This CDR3 is built from 15 residues. V dropped 6 bases and J dropped 4 bases, with 18 bases sitting between them. This chain's CDR3 is CASRSGSRSGTEAFF. The CDR3 nucleotides are TGTGCCAGCAGGTCGGGGAGCAGATCGGGCACTGAAGCTTTCTTT.

V usage is TRBV2 and J usage is TRBJ2-7; the D gene could be TRBD1 or TRBD2 (5 bases each). This CDR3 has 13 residues. Germline V gene data show CDR1 as SNHLY and CDR2 as FYNNEI. V dropped 5 bases and J dropped 4 bases, with 12 bases sitting between them. CDR3 region: CASSFPGRYEQYF. Written as DNA, the CDR3 is TGTGCCAGCAGTTTCCCGGGACGGTACGAGCAGTACTTC.

The chain employs TRBV19 and TRBJ1-1, with TRBD1 as a possible D gene (5 bases). Germline V gene data show CDR1 as LNHDA and CDR2 as SQIVND (reference sequence). The CDR3 is 14 amino acids. Trimming removed 6 bases from V and 0 bases from J, with 11 bases in between. The CDR3 DNA reads TGTGCCAGTAGGGGCGGCAGGGTGAACACTGAAGCTTTCTTT. Its translation is CASRGGRVNTEAFF.

This sequence joins TRBV28 and TRBJ1-6, with a weak D call TRBD1 (5 bases). The CDR3 is made up of 15 amino acids. Trimming pared 6 bases from V and 5 bases from J, leaving 14 bases between. Germline loops: CDR1 MDHEN, CDR2 SYDVKM. CDR3 in DNA: TGTGCCAGCAGGGCTCCCGGGACCAATAATTCACCCCTCCACTTT. Its protein is CASRAPGTNNSPLHF.

The chain uses TRBV7-9 and TRBJ1-5; 8 bases line up with TRBD1. The germline CDR1 and CDR2 sequences are SEHNR and FQNEAQ (reference sequence). The CDR3 extends over 15 amino acids. Germline trimming cut 5 bases from V and 2 bases from J; bases unmatched to any gene: 5. The CDR3 DNA reads TGTGCCAGCAGCATCGGACAGGGAGGCAATCAGCCCCAGCATTTT. Translating gives CASSIGQGGNQPQHF.

The rearrangement links TRBV5-1 to TRBJ2-3; 15 bases map to TRBD2. V shed 4 bases and J 3 bases; nucleotides not matched to a gene: 6. CDR3 size: 17 residues. The V gene's germline CDR1 is SGHRS and CDR2 YFSETQ. The CDR3 loop is CASSQGLAGGGTDTQYF. CDR3 sequence (DNA): TGCGCCAGCAGCCAGGGACTAGCGGGGGGAGGGACAGATACGCAGTATTTT.

CDR3 bases: TGTGCCAGCAGCCCAAACGCACAGGGTCGGAATGAAAAACTGTTTTTT. It specifies CASSPNAQGRNEKLFF. The chain employs TRBV9 and TRBJ1-4; TRBD1 is a possible D gene (6 bases). Germline values: CDR1 SGDLS, CDR2 YYNGEE. V lost 4 bases, J lost 5 bases, and 18 bases lay in between. The CDR3 contains 16 residues.

The chain couples TRBV28 to TRBJ2-2; D may be TRBD1 or TRBD2 (5 bases each). This CDR3 is built from 16 residues. The germline V gene has CDR1 MDHEN and CDR2 SYDVKM. V was pared by 6 bases and J by 5 bases, with 19 bases between. CDR3 nucleotides: TGTGCCAGCAGGCCCTCGGCGGGTTGGGGGACCGGGGAGCTGTTTTTT. Translating it yields CASRPSAGWGTGELFF.

The CDR3 coding sequence is TGTGCCTGGAGTCAGGGGGAACAGCCCCAGCATTTT. This encodes CAWSQGEQPQHF. V gene TRBV30 combines with J gene TRBJ1-5, with 7 bases that match TRBD1. CDR1 and CDR2 (germline): GTSNPN, SVGIG (reference sequence). The CDR3 contains 12 residues. Trimming at V came to 2 bases and at J to 7 bases, leaving 2 bases not matched to a gene.